The present T cell receptor (beta chain) was sequenced within a study of CD8 T cells in Susac syndrome. Study background: Patients with Susac syndrome were therapy-naive, treated with corticosteroids, or treated with intravenous immunoglobulin alone when blood was collected.

Random hexamers were used to reverse transcribe about 0.45 to 1 ug of RNA. Multiplex immunoSEQ PCR targeted 54 Vbeta and 13 Jbeta TCR beta segments. TCRdb itself ran the immunoSEQ multiplex PCR reads through MiXCR, one entry per CDR3 protein. Of 150,000 to 200,000 distinct CDR3 sequences in the sample, 94% are singletons; the top ten hold roughly 0.12%. The CDR3 runs to 17 residues. Trimming removed 0 bases at V and 1 base at J, with 14 bases between. Germline lookup yields CDR1 SGHDT and CDR2 YYEEEE. Peripheral blood CD8+ and CD4+ T cells were profiled by TCR beta sequencing. Negative isolation yielded CD4+ and CD8+ T cells, and FACS enriched TEMRA cells.

The sequenced sample was CD4+ T cells from PBMCs. The sequence was obtained from a human donor with Susac syndrome. The V gene is TRBV5-6, the J gene TRBJ1-5, with a weak D call TRBD1 (5 bases). The CDR3 protein is CASSLGDGHPSNQPQHF. CDR3 nucleotides: TGTGCCAGCAGCTTGGGCGACGGACATCCGAGCAATCAGCCCCAGCATTTT.